The 17 T cell receptor beta chains reported below all come from one sample, sequenced in a study of regulatory T cells (dated by TCRdb to between 2018 and 2020). Libraries came from the immunoSEQ multiplex PCR assay. The multiplex PCR relied on 52 forward TRBV primers and 13 reverse TRBJ primers, and amplification bias was corrected through assay-based and computational methods. TCRdb stores this immuneACCESS table with in-frame sequences only. Part of the clones is absent; in the studies checked, under half of the shortfall reflects unresolved V genes, and no reason is known for the rest. For this sample there are just over 20,000 clones; 80% to 95% appear just once. 3% to 4% of the sample is taken by the ten largest. The sequenced material came from CD8+ T cells sorted from blood. All receptors come from a child aged 2 to 10 with CD3G deficiency.

The CDR3 spells CASSPGTGRETQYF. In DNA, the CDR3 is TGTGCCAGCAGCCCCGGGACAGGGAGAGAGACCCAGTACTTC. The chain recombines TRBV28 with TRBJ2-5; 9 nucleotides line up with TRBD1. CDR3 length: 14 amino acids. The J segment lost 4 bases and the V segment lost 6 bases, leaving 6 bases of the junction unmatched. CDR1 MDHEN and CDR2 SYDVKM come from the germline V gene.

The chain employs TRBV6-6 and TRBJ1-2; tentative D call: TRBD1 (5 bases). This CDR3 region has 12 residues. Germline V gene sequence: CDR1 MNHNY, CDR2 SVGAGI (reference sequence). V shed 5 bases and J shed 9 bases, with 13 bases lying between them. CDR3 loop: CASSPGGVSYTF. The DNA of the CDR3 is TGTGCCAGCAGTCCCGGGGGGGTGAGCTACACCTTC.

The rearrangement joins TRBV28 to TRBJ2-7, with a possible D match to TRBD2 (6 bases). The CDR3 has 14 residues. Trimming removed 2 bases at V and 2 bases at J, with 10 bases between. Germline V lookup: CDR1 MDHEN, CDR2 SYDVKM. CDR3 loop: CASSLRGGAYEQYF. The CDR3 coding sequence is TGTGCCAGCAGTTTACGCGGCGGGGCCTACGAGCAGTACTTC.

Concerning this clone: The sample holds other DNA sequences that translate to the same CDR3. CDR3: CASSPYGRSTDTQYF. The CDR3 DNA reads as TGTGCCAGCAGTCCTTACGGGAGGAGCACAGATACGCAGTATTTT. J is TRBJ2-3 and V is TRBV28; TRBD2 aligns across 7 bases. CDR1 and CDR2 from the germline V gene are MDHEN and SYDVKM. This CDR3 spans 15 amino acids. V lost 5 bases, J lost 0 bases, and 5 bases stayed unmatched.

The CDR3: CASSLDSGYNEQFF. In DNA form, the CDR3 reads TGCGCCAGCAGCTTGGATTCGGGGTACAATGAGCAGTTCTTC. The J gene is TRBJ2-1, the V gene TRBV5-1; D perhaps matches TRBD2 (5 bases). CDR3 size: 14 residues. V was cut by 0 bases and J by 4 bases, with 8 bases left in between. Germline V gene lookup returns CDR1 SGHRS and CDR2 YFSETQ.

The genes are TRBV28 and TRBJ2-7; unclear D gene. The V end was cut by 5 bases, the J end by 2 bases, with 13 bases between. Germline V gives CDR1 MDHEN, CDR2 SYDVKM. The length of the CDR3 is 14 residues. The DNA of the CDR3 is TGTGCCAGCAGTCCCCCCCAGGCACCCTACGAGCAGTACTTC. Translated: CASSPPQAPYEQYF.

The chain employs TRBV5-1 and TRBJ1-2; D remains unclear. CDR1 and CDR2 from the germline V gene are SGHRS and YFSETQ. V gave up 0 bases and J gave up 3 bases, with 9 bases separating them. The CDR3 consists of 14 residues. In nucleotides, the CDR3 is TGCGCCAGCAGCTTGGCGCGGGGTTACTATGGCTACACCTTC. It codes for CASSLARGYYGYTF.

This clone appeared once. This chain connects TRBV5-1 to TRBJ2-7, with 7 bases matching TRBD2. V was clipped by 4 bases and J by 7 bases; unmatched bases: 14. Germline-derived CDR1 and CDR2 are SGHRS and YFSETQ. The CDR3 totals 15 residues. For the CDR3, the DNA is TGCGCCAGCAGCCCCGGGGGGACCGCCCACGGAGAGCAGTACTTC. Its translation: CASSPGGTAHGEQYF.

The CDR3 is CASSMTFGYPYEQYF. In DNA form, the CDR3 reads TGTGCCAGTAGTATGACATTTGGGTACCCCTACGAGCAGTACTTC. The chain employs TRBV19 and TRBJ2-7; no firm D call. The length of the CDR3 is 15 residues. Trimming removed 3 bases at V and 2 bases at J, with 14 bases between. CDR1 is LNHDA and CDR2 is SQIVND in the germline V gene (reference sequence).

The gene calls are TRBV28 and TRBJ2-5, with 7 nucleotides matching TRBD1. The J call may be incorrect, as the DNA end agrees better with TRBJ2-7. The CDR3 totals 15 residues. Germline lookup yields CDR1 MDHEN and CDR2 SYDVKM. The CDR3 loop is CASSLVTGPSYEQYF. CDR3 in DNA: TGTGCCAGCAGTTTAGTGACAGGGCCTTCCTACGAGCAGTACTTC.

CDR3 amino acids: CASSGGVGNQPQHF. The CDR3 DNA reads as TGTGCCAGCAGTGGAGGGGTCGGCAATCAGCCCCAGCATTTT. The V gene is TRBV6-1, the J gene TRBJ1-5; a weak D match, TRBD1 (5 bases). Germline CDR1 MNHNS, CDR2 SASEGT. The CDR3 consists of 14 residues. Trimming removed 4 bases from V and 2 bases from J, with 9 bases in between.

The V call is TRBV28, the J call TRBJ1-1, with 8 nucleotides matching TRBD1. The trim removed 6 bases at V and 2 bases at J, leaving 5 bases unmatched. This CDR3 has 14 amino acids. Germline V CDR1 and CDR2: MDHEN, SYDVKM. CDR3 coding DNA: TGTGCCAGCAGAGACAGGGGTTATAACACTGAAGCTTTCTTT. Translated, it gives CASRDRGYNTEAFF.

V is TRBV27 and J is TRBJ2-5, with D perhaps assigned TRBD1 or TRBD2 (5 bases each). The length of the CDR3 is 16 residues. Trimming removed 5 bases from V and 5 bases from J, with 21 bases in between. From germline, CDR1 is MNHEY and CDR2 SMNVEV (reference sequence). The CDR3 DNA sequence: TGTGCCAGCAGTCCTAAGTTGGGGGAGCGTGATGAGACCCAGTACTTC. Its protein product is CASSPKLGERDETQYF.

The chain has TRBV28 and TRBJ2-5; TRBD1 is a possible D gene (6 bases). Trimming pared 5 bases from V and 0 bases from J, leaving 7 bases between. The germline V gene has CDR1 MDHEN and CDR2 SYDVKM. The CDR3 sequence is 13 residues long. CDR3 sequence: CASSRDNQETQYF. Written as DNA, the CDR3 is TGTGCCAGCAGTAGGGACAACCAAGAGACCCAGTACTTC.

This clone turned up a few times. J is TRBJ1-5 and V is TRBV28, with D hard to call. Germline V gene data show CDR1 as MDHEN and CDR2 as SYDVKM. V lost 5 bases to trimming and J lost 2 bases, with 13 bases between them. The CDR3 contains 15 residues. The CDR3 nucleotides read TGTGCCAGCAGTCTACGGGTATGGGGCAATCAGCCCCAGCATTTT. As protein: CASSLRVWGNQPQHF.

This clone appeared a single time. This specimen includes other DNA sequences encoding the same CDR3. The chain links TRBV27 to TRBJ2-7; D is tentatively TRBD1 or TRBD2 (5 bases each). V lost 5 bases and J 4 bases, leaving 12 bases between the germline ends. The CDR3 consists of 13 residues. Germline V CDR1 and CDR2: MNHEY, SMNVEV (reference sequence). The CDR3 loop reads CASSPGGGYEQYF. CDR3 nucleotides: TGTGCCAGCAGTCCGGGTGGGGGTTACGAGCAGTACTTC.

The rearrangement uses TRBV18 and TRBJ2-7; D call uncertain. This CDR3 contains 13 residues. V was cut by 4 bases and J by 5 bases, with 12 bases left in between. Per the germline V gene, CDR1 is KGHSH and CDR2 is LQKENI. For the CDR3, the DNA is TGTGCCAGCTCACTCCCCTCGTCGAACGAGCAGTACTTC. This translates into CASSLPSSNEQYF.